One and the same sample provided the 27 T cell receptor beta chains below, sequenced in a study of cytomegalovirus exposure and HLA in healthy donors. PCR primers comprised 60 Vbeta and 13 Jbeta primers. The method was immunoSEQ multiplex PCR; TCRdb's version includes in-frame clones alone and lacks a portion of them. The sample holds 100,000 to 150,000 clones, around 68% seen once. Source material: PBMCs. All receptors come from a man aged 40-49 years in good health and CMV-seropositive.

This sequence joins TRBV5-6 and TRBJ1-2, with a possible D match to TRBD1 (6 bases). CDR1 and CDR2 (germline): SGHDT, YYEEEE. The CDR3 is 14 amino acids. V lost 4 bases to trimming and J lost 6 bases, with 16 bases between them. CDR3 sequence reads: CASSAASTGDGYTF. The CDR3 nucleotides are TGTGCCAGCAGCGCCGCATCGACAGGAGATGGCTACACCTTC.

The rearrangement uses TRBV27 and TRBJ2-7; 10 bases are a match to TRBD2. The CDR3 contains 15 residues. Germline CDR1 is MNHEY and CDR2 is SMNVEV (reference sequence). V lost 1 base and J lost 2; bases outside the gene matches: 2. The CDR3 region is CASSLWTSGTYEQYF. The CDR3 DNA reads as TGTGCCAGCAGTTTATGGACTAGCGGAACCTACGAGCAGTACTTC.

The chain is built from TRBV19 and TRBJ1-1; 7 bases fit TRBD1. Germline trimming cut 5 bases from V and 2 bases from J; bases unmatched to any gene: 2. CDR1 LNHDA and CDR2 SQIVND come from the germline V gene (reference sequence). This CDR3 region has 13 residues. The CDR3 reads CASSGTVNTEAFF. The CDR3 nucleotides are TGTGCCAGTAGTGGGACAGTAAACACTGAAGCTTTCTTT.

The V call is TRBV5-4, the J call TRBJ2-7; a weak D match, TRBD1 (6 bases). The V gene's germline CDR1 is SGHNT and CDR2 YYREEE (reference sequence). V lost 3 bases, J lost 2 bases, and 21 bases lay in between. The CDR3 has 17 residues. For the CDR3, the DNA is TGTGCCAGCAGCTCCAGGGGAAGCTCTCAGGATGCCTACGAGCAGTACTTC. Amino acid sequence: CASSSRGSSQDAYEQYF.

The chain is built from TRBV13 and TRBJ2-7; 14 positions agree with TRBD2. Germline loops: CDR1 PRHDT, CDR2 FYEKMQ (reference sequence). The CDR3 totals 16 residues. Trimming cost V 3 bases and J 2 bases; bases outside gene matches: 3. The CDR3 DNA follows: TGTGCCAGCAGCTTCGGGACTAGCGGGAGTCCCTACGAGCAGTACTTC. This gives the protein CASSFGTSGSPYEQYF.

The gene calls are TRBV7-6 and TRBJ2-5; 9 bases line up with TRBD1. The ends lost 5 bases at V and 0 bases at J; junction bases unmatched: 13. Germline V gives CDR1 SGHVS, CDR2 FNYEAQ. This CDR3 spans 18 amino acids. The CDR3 bases are TGTGCCAGCAGCGCCCACCGGGACAGGGCGTTCGACCAAGAGACCCAGTACTTC. The encoded protein is CASSAHRDRAFDQETQYF.

The genes are TRBV2 and TRBJ2-7; TRBD2 agrees at 7 bases. Germline values: CDR1 SNHLY, CDR2 FYNNEI. This CDR3 contains 15 residues. J gave up 0 bases and V 1 base, and 3 bases lay outside the gene matches. The CDR3 DNA is TGTGCCAGCAGTGAAGTCGGGGGGTCCTCCTACGAGCAGTACTTC. This gives the protein CASSEVGGSSYEQYF. Full variable domain (rest looked up from reference TRBV2 and TRBJ2-7): EPEVTQTPSHQVTQMGQEVILRCVPISNHLYFYWYRQILGQKVEFLVSFYNNEISEKSEIFDDQFSVERPDGSNFTLKIRSTKLEDSAMYFCASSEVGGSSYEQYFGPGTRLTVT.

The rearrangement links TRBV14 to TRBJ1-1, with D maybe TRBD1 (5 bases). Germline CDR1 SGHDN, CDR2 FVKESK. Trimming left V 3 bases short and J 4 bases short, with 12 bases between. CDR3 size: 14 residues. The CDR3 DNA reads TGTGCCAGCAGCCACCCAGGGTCGCGCACTGAAGCTTTCTTT. Translating it yields CASSHPGSRTEAFF.

This sequence joins TRBV6-1 and TRBJ1-1; D may be TRBD1 (5 bases). The germline gives CDR1 MNHNS, CDR2 SASEGT. The CDR3 is 14 amino acids. Trimming stripped 4 bases from V and 4 bases from J, with 13 bases between. CDR3 DNA sequence: TGTGCCAGCAGTGGACCACAGGAGGGCACTGAAGCTTTCTTT. Residues: CASSGPQEGTEAFF.

The chain combines TRBV10-3 with TRBJ1-5; perhaps TRBD1 as D (5 bases). Looked up from germline, CDR1 is ENHRY and CDR2 is SYGVKD. The CDR3 length is 15 residues. Trimming removed 0 bases at V and 6 bases at J, with 12 bases between. The CDR3 spells CAISESKGASQPQHF. CDR3 sequence (DNA): TGTGCCATCAGTGAGTCAAAAGGGGCCAGTCAGCCCCAGCATTTT.

This chain joins TRBV5-1 and TRBJ2-1; D gene uncertain. The germline V gene has CDR1 SGHRS and CDR2 YFSETQ. V dropped 1 base and J dropped 8 bases, with 7 bases sitting between them. CDR3 length: 12 residues. CDR3: CASSLQLHEQFF. CDR3 DNA sequence: TGCGCCAGCAGCTTGCAACTCCATGAGCAGTTCTTC.

This clone was seen ten or more times. This chain joins TRBV6-1 and TRBJ1-2; D possibly corresponds to TRBD1 (6 bases). The V end lost 1 base, the J end lost 4 bases, and 16 bases lay between the germline ends. CDR3 length: 16 residues. Germline CDR1 and CDR2: MNHNS and SASEGT. The CDR3 DNA follows: TGTGCCAGCAGTGAAGTTTACGGGGACAATCCCTATGGCTACACCTTC. It encodes CASSEVYGDNPYGYTF.

The chain recombines TRBV5-4 with TRBJ2-3, with 9 bases that match TRBD1. CDR1 is SGHNT, CDR2 YYREEE, per germline (reference sequence). The CDR3 totals 16 residues. The J segment lost 3 bases and the V segment lost 2 bases, leaving 7 bases of the junction unmatched. In DNA, the CDR3 is TGTGCCAGCAGCTTCCCGGGACAGGGTGGAACAGATACGCAGTATTTT. This sequence encodes CASSFPGQGGTDTQYF.

The chain joins TRBV5-1 to TRBJ2-7; TRBD2 agrees at 12 bases. Germline V gene data show CDR1 as SGHRS and CDR2 as YFSETQ. CDR3 length: 15 residues. V trimming: 2 bases; J trimming: 0 bases; junction bases outside the gene matches: 0. The CDR3 nucleotides read TGCGCCAGCAGCTTACTAGCGGGGGGCTCCTACGAGCAGTACTTC. Its translation is CASSLLAGGSYEQYF. The whole variable domain, filled in from reference TRBV5-1 and TRBJ2-7, reads KAGVTQTPRYLIKTRGQQVTLSCSPISGHRSVSWYQQTPGQGLQFLFEYFSETQRNKGNFPGRFSGRQFSNSRSEMNVSTLELGDSALYLCASSLLAGGSYEQYFGPGTRLTVT.

The chain uses TRBV19 and TRBJ2-5; 8 nucleotides align to TRBD2. This CDR3 has 14 residues. The V gene's germline CDR1 is LNHDA and CDR2 SQIVND (reference sequence). After removal of 6 bases from V and 4 bases from J, the junction contained 7 bases not matched to a gene. This chain's CDR3 is CASRFSSGGETQYF. CDR3 bases: TGTGCCAGTAGGTTTTCGAGCGGGGGAGAGACCCAGTACTTC.

V is TRBV13 and J is TRBJ1-2; D may be TRBD1 (5 bases). The CDR3 contains 13 residues. Germline values: CDR1 PRHDT, CDR2 FYEKMQ (reference sequence). Trimming took 5 bases from V and 1 from J, leaving 8 bases between them. The CDR3 DNA reads as TGTGCCAGCAGCCCCCAGGGTAACTATGGCTACACCTTC. Translating it yields CASSPQGNYGYTF.

The J gene is TRBJ2-7, the V gene TRBV13; 13 nucleotides align to TRBD2. The V gene end was trimmed by 4 bases and the J gene end by 5 bases; junction bases not matched to a gene: 14. The CDR3 has 18 amino acids. CDR1 and CDR2 from the germline V gene are PRHDT and FYEKMQ (reference sequence). This chain's CDR3 is CASSSGLAGPGQRNEQYF. CDR3 DNA: TGTGCCAGCAGCTCGGGACTAGCGGGGCCCGGCCAGAGGAACGAGCAGTACTTC. Supplemented by reference TRBV13 and TRBJ2-7, the full variable domain reads AAGVIQSPRHLIKEKRETATLKCYPIPRHDTVYWYQQGPGQDPQFLISFYEKMQSDKGSIPDRFSAQQFSDYHSELNMSSLELGDSALYFCASSSGLAGPGQRNEQYFGPGTRLTVT.

This clone showed up just a few times. V is TRBV19 and J is TRBJ2-1; perhaps TRBD2 as D (5 bases). The CDR3 extends over 13 amino acids. The V gene's germline CDR1 is LNHDA and CDR2 SQIVND (reference sequence). Trimming left V 5 bases short and J 9 bases short, with 14 bases between. CDR3 region: CASSSRSGSEQFF. The CDR3 DNA follows: TGTGCCAGTAGTTCAAGGTCGGGGAGTGAGCAGTTCTTC.

The chain has TRBV2 and TRBJ2-5; TRBD2 aligns across 9 bases. The length of the CDR3 is 15 residues. Losses at the gene ends were 7 bases for V and 1 base for J; bases not matched to a gene: 7. CDR1 and CDR2 (germline): SNHLY, FYNNEI. In DNA form, the CDR3 reads TGTGCCAGCAAGTATGGTAGCGGGGGCCAAGAGACCCAGTACTTC. This codes for CASKYGSGGQETQYF.

The chain's CDR3 is CASSEVRVKSGYTF. CDR3 bases: TGTGCCAGCAGTGAAGTTAGAGTGAAGTCTGGCTACACCTTC. The rearrangement joins TRBV6-1 to TRBJ1-2; the D is unclear. Germline CDR1 reads MNHNS; CDR2 reads SASEGT. V was cut by 1 base and J by 7 bases, with 13 bases left in between. The CDR3 covers 14 residues.

The rearrangement uses TRBV6-1 and TRBJ2-7, with D possibly TRBD1 on 6 matching bases. V shed 6 bases and J shed 2 bases, with 11 bases lying between them. The CDR3 is 13 amino acids. Per germline, CDR1 MNHNS and CDR2 SASEGT. CDR3 amino acids: CASSVSGAYEQYF. The CDR3 DNA sequence: TGTGCCAGCAGCGTATCAGGGGCCTACGAGCAGTACTTC.

This clone occurred a few times. V gene TRBV11-2 combines with J gene TRBJ1-1; D not resolved. Germline lookup yields CDR1 SGHAT and CDR2 FQNNGV. CDR3 length: 17 amino acids. Trimming took 2 bases from V and 0 from J, leaving 16 bases between them. The CDR3 protein is CASSLTVGGNMNTEAFF. In nucleotides, the CDR3 is TGTGCCAGCAGCTTAACAGTGGGAGGGAATATGAACACTGAAGCTTTCTTT. Supplemented by reference TRBV11-2 and TRBJ1-1, the full variable domain reads EAGVAQSPRYKIIEKRQSVAFWCNPISGHATLYWYQQILGQGPKLLIQFQNNGVVDDSQLPKDRFSAERLKGVDSTLKIQPAKLEDSAVYLCASSLTVGGNMNTEAFFGQGTRLTVV.

This clone was detected a few times. Here the CDR3 reads CASSRDFSSYNEQFF. The CDR3 nucleotides read TGTGCCAGCAGCCGGGACTTCAGCTCCTACAATGAGCAGTTCTTC. V is TRBV7-6 and J is TRBJ2-1; a possible D gene is TRBD2 (6 bases). Germline CDR1 is SGHVS and CDR2 is FNYEAQ. V shed 5 bases and J shed 0 bases, with 11 bases lying between them. The CDR3 is 15 residues long.

J is TRBJ1-1 and V is TRBV27, with a tentative D call TRBD1 (5 bases). The CDR3 runs to 13 residues. The germline V gene encodes CDR1 MNHEY and CDR2 SMNVEV (reference sequence). The ends were cut back, 0 bases at V and 6 bases at J, with 8 bases in the middle. The CDR3: CASSLSQGSEAFF. The CDR3 DNA is TGTGCCAGCAGTTTATCCCAGGGATCTGAAGCTTTCTTT.

The chain carries TRBV4-3 and TRBJ1-1, with 9 positions matching TRBD1. This CDR3 contains 15 residues. CDR1 LGHNA and CDR2 YSLEER come from the germline V gene. Trimming at V came to 4 bases and at J to 1 base, leaving 4 bases not matched to a gene. DNA for the CDR3: TGCGCCAGCAGCCGATCGACAGGGGGGAACACTGAAGCTTTCTTT. Protein: CASSRSTGGNTEAFF.

The genes are TRBV6-4 and TRBJ1-5, with 8 bases aligning to TRBD1. After removal of 7 bases from V and 1 base from J, the junction contained 12 bases not matched to a gene. The CDR3 has 17 amino acids. Germline V CDR1 and CDR2: MRHNA, SNTAGT. CDR3 nucleotides: TGTGCCAGCATCACACCGGACAGGGCAGAGAGCAATCAGCCCCAGCATTTT. As protein: CASITPDRAESNQPQHF.

The chain employs TRBV23-1 and TRBJ2-7, with D possibly matching TRBD2 (5 bases). TRBV23-1 is treated as an ORF (open reading frame) with a function not yet certain. The CDR3 consists of 15 residues. Trimming removed 4 bases at V and 1 base at J, with 14 bases between. CDR3 coding DNA: TGCGCCAGCAGTCGACCCCTAACGGGATCCTACGAGCAGTACTTC. Its translation is CASSRPLTGSYEQYF.